The 8 T cell receptor beta chains presented below share a single source sample, sequenced in a study of identical twins. MiXCR was run by TCRdb on the 5' RACE reads, yielding one entry per CDR3 protein. The sample holds fewer than 550,000 distinct CDR3 sequences; 13% to 15% are singletons and the top ten take approximately 0.98%. This same sample was also part of a study on yellow fever vaccine responses in identical twins.

The sequenced material came from CD4+ T cells sorted from blood. The receptors derive from a woman between 18 and 29 years old in good health.

The rearrangement joins TRBV7-9 to TRBJ1-1; D remains unclear. Trimming pared 5 bases from V and 3 bases from J, leaving 16 bases between. The CDR3 runs 15 residues. Per the germline V gene, CDR1 is SEHNR and CDR2 is FQNEAQ (reference sequence). CDR3 sequence reads: CASSRRQGIDTEAFF. The CDR3 DNA sequence: TGTGCCAGCAGCCGGCGGCAAGGTATTGACACTGAAGCTTTCTTT.

The gene calls are TRBV20-1 and TRBJ2-7; 9 bases fit TRBD2. V trimming: 6 bases; J trimming: 6 bases; junction bases outside the gene matches: 18. Per germline, CDR1 DFQATT and CDR2 SNEGSKA (reference sequence). CDR3 size: 16 residues. In DNA, the CDR3 is TGCAGTGCCACCCATGGTTTAGCGGGAGCACTCTTCGAGCAGTACTTC. Its protein product is CSATHGLAGALFEQYF.

This clonotype was recorded a few times. The V and J genes are TRBV20-1 and TRBJ2-7; unclear D gene. CDR3 length equals 13 residues. V lost 4 bases to trimming and J lost 3 bases, with 13 bases between them. Germline lookup yields CDR1 DFQATT and CDR2 SNEGSKA (reference sequence). The CDR3: CSAIVGKGYEQYF. The DNA for the CDR3 is TGCAGTGCTATTGTGGGAAAGGGCTACGAGCAGTACTTC.

This clonotype was seen more than once but under ten times. CDR3 coding DNA: TGTGCCTGGAGTGTATTTATTAGGCAGGACTCCTACGAGCAGTACTTC. Translation: CAWSVFIRQDSYEQYF. This rearrangement joins TRBV30 to TRBJ2-7; D is undetermined. This CDR3 is built from 16 residues. Germline assignment: CDR1 GTSNPN and CDR2 SVGIG (reference sequence). V was pared by 0 bases and J by 0 bases, with 15 bases between.

V and J are TRBV7-9 and TRBJ2-1; 10 bases align to TRBD1. Germline assignment: CDR1 SEHNR and CDR2 FQNEAQ (reference sequence). V lost 5 bases and J lost 7; bases outside the gene matches: 5. CDR3 length equals 14 residues. The CDR3 loop is CASSLRQGANEQFF. The CDR3 coding sequence is TGTGCCAGCAGCCTCAGACAGGGGGCAAATGAGCAGTTCTTC.

The CDR3 sequence is CASSLDALSTGELFF. CDR3 sequence (DNA): TGTGCCAGCAGTTTAGACGCCCTGTCCACCGGGGAGCTGTTTTTT. This rearrangement joins TRBV12-3 or TRBV12-4 to TRBJ2-2, with unresolved D. V gave up 1 base and J gave up 4 bases, with 10 bases separating them. This CDR3 has 15 residues.

This clonotype was observed a few times. The chain uses TRBV20-1 and TRBJ2-1; TRBD1 agrees at 8 bases. The ends lost 4 bases at V and 12 bases at J; junction bases unmatched: 14. Germline V lookup: CDR1 DFQATT, CDR2 SNEGSKA (reference sequence). The CDR3 contains 14 residues. CDR3 bases: TGCAGTGCTACTCCGGGACAGGCGCCGGGTGTGCAGTTCTTC. Its translation: CSATPGQAPGVQFF.

This clonotype has only a few counts. The CDR3 reads CASSGPGTPRADEQFF. CDR3 sequence (DNA): TGTGCCAGCAGCGGACCCGGGACCCCAAGAGCGGATGAGCAGTTCTTC. The rearrangement links TRBV4-2 to TRBJ2-1; D is tentatively TRBD1 or TRBD2 (5 bases each). The CDR3 extends over 16 amino acids. Trimming stripped 5 bases from V and 8 bases from J, with 22 bases between. Per germline, CDR1 LGHNA and CDR2 YNFKEQ.